The 11 T cell receptor beta chains in this list originate from one sample, sequenced in a study of cytomegalovirus exposure and HLA in healthy donors. Researchers ran the PCR with 60 Vbeta and 13 Jbeta primers. Only in-frame clones appear in the TCRdb table, and some are missing; sequencing was by immunoSEQ multiplex PCR. The profile shows 110,000 to 150,000 clones, roughly 82% of them singletons. The sequencing input was PBMCs. These receptors were obtained from a man under 40 in good health and CMV-seronegative.

This chain joins TRBV28 and TRBJ1-6; TRBD1 agrees at 7 bases. The germline gives CDR1 MDHEN, CDR2 SYDVKM. V gave up 8 bases and J gave up 0 bases; unmatched junction bases: 4. This CDR3 has 15 residues. The CDR3 bases are TGTGCCAGCTGGGACAGCAGCTCCTATAATTCACCCCTCCACTTT. It encodes CASWDSSSYNSPLHF.

This clone was counted a few times. V usage is TRBV9 and J usage is TRBJ1-3, with 9 bases aligning to TRBD1. This CDR3 is built from 16 residues. With V trimmed by 1 base and J by 4 bases, 6 bases remained unmatched. The germline V gene has CDR1 SGDLS and CDR2 YYNGEE. CDR3 amino acids: CASSVSGQGAGNTIYF. The DNA of the CDR3 is TGTGCCAGCAGCGTATCGGGACAGGGAGCGGGAAACACCATATATTTT.

This clone was recorded a few times. The chain is built from TRBV6-1 and TRBJ2-7, with 15 nucleotides matching TRBD2. The J segment lost 4 bases and the V segment lost 3 bases, leaving 4 bases of the junction unmatched. The length of the CDR3 is 16 residues. Germline V gene data show CDR1 as MNHNS and CDR2 as SASEGT. CDR3 sequence reads: CASSDGLAGGQYEQYF. Written as DNA, the CDR3 is TGTGCCAGCAGTGACGGACTAGCGGGGGGGCAGTACGAGCAGTACTTC.

Comment on this clone: Compared with germline, one end of the junction differs, possibly owing to a read error. The rearrangement joins TRBV29-1 to TRBJ2-6, with D perhaps matching TRBD1 (6 bases). CDR1 SQVTM and CDR2 ANQGSEA come from the germline V gene. This CDR3 has 17 amino acids. CDR3 DNA sequence: TGCAGCCATCGGTGGGCTCCACCAGGGGCTGGGGCCAACGGCCTGACTTTC. Protein: CSHRWAPPGAGANGLTF. Filled out from reference TRBV29-1 and TRBJ2-6, the complete variable domain reads SAVISQKPSRDICQRGTSLTIQCQVDSQVTMMFWYRQQPGQSLTLIATANQGSEATYESGFVIDKFPISRPNLTFSTLTVSNMSPEDSSIYLCSHRWAPPGAGANGLTFGAGSRLTVL.

The CDR3 here is CASSFEHRGRETQYF. CDR3 sequence (DNA): TGTGCCAGCAGTTTCGAGCACAGGGGAAGGGAGACGCAGTATTTT. V is TRBV7-8 and J is TRBJ2-3; 7 bases are shared with TRBD1. The V gene end was trimmed by 6 bases and the J gene end by 9 bases; junction bases not matched to a gene: 15. The CDR3 is 15 amino acids. Germline V gives CDR1 SGHVS, CDR2 FQNEAQ.

The chain couples TRBV4-1 to TRBJ1-5; a possible D gene is TRBD1 (6 bases). V lost 4 bases to trimming and J lost 1 base, with 17 bases between them. The CDR3 is 17 residues long. From germline, CDR1 is MGHRA and CDR2 YSYEKL. In DNA, the CDR3 is TGCGCCAGCAGCCCGGGACAACCTTTGACAAGCAATCAGCCCCAGCATTTT. This codes for CASSPGQPLTSNQPQHF.

Worth noting for this clone: This same CDR3 is encoded by further DNA sequences in the sample. This sequence joins TRBV28 and TRBJ1-1; maybe TRBD1 (5 bases). Germline loops: CDR1 MDHEN, CDR2 SYDVKM. V lost 6 bases and J lost 5, with 13 bases in between. This CDR3 spans 13 amino acids. The CDR3, as DNA: TGTGCCAGCAGGCCGGGGGTGGATACTGAAGCTTTCTTT. Its translation: CASRPGVDTEAFF.

The chain links TRBV30 to TRBJ2-5; TRBD2 matches 8 bases. The J call is in doubt because the DNA end fits TRBJ2-7 better. Germline V gene lookup returns CDR1 GTSNPN and CDR2 SVGIG (reference sequence). The CDR3 totals 14 residues. CDR3 protein: CAWSVSSGSYEQYF. The DNA of the CDR3 is TGTGCCTGGAGTGTATCCAGCGGGAGCTACGAGCAGTACTTC.

A few counts support this clone. The chain joins TRBV7-7 to TRBJ2-7; 8 bases fit TRBD1. Per the germline V gene, CDR1 is SSHAT and CDR2 is FNYEAQ (reference sequence). V lost 1 base and J lost 3; bases outside the gene matches: 2. The length of the CDR3 is 14 residues. CDR3 sequence reads: CASSLGQGNYEQYF. The CDR3 nucleotides read TGTGCCAGCAGCTTAGGACAGGGGAACTACGAGCAGTACTTC. Full variable domain (rest looked up from reference TRBV7-7 and TRBJ2-7): GAGVSQSPRYKVTKRGQDVTLRCDPISSHATLYWYQQALGQGPEFLTYFNYEAQPDKSGLPSDRFSAERPEGSISTLTIQRTEQRDSAMYRCASSLGQGNYEQYFGPGTRLTVT.

This clone turned up a few times. The chain recombines TRBV11-2 with TRBJ2-3, with D perhaps TRBD2 (6 bases). The CDR3 extends over 14 amino acids. The V gene lost 6 bases and the J gene lost 6 bases, with 16 bases spanning the gap. Germline CDR1 is SGHAT and CDR2 is FQNNGV. The CDR3 region is CASRTARGGDTQYF. The CDR3 DNA is TGTGCCAGCAGGACCGCTAGAGGAGGGGATACGCAGTATTTT.

The V gene is TRBV5-6, the J gene TRBJ2-7, with 7 bases lining up with TRBD2. The V gene end was trimmed by 3 bases and the J gene end by 7 bases; junction bases not matched to a gene: 7. From germline, CDR1 is SGHDT and CDR2 YYEEEE. The CDR3 contains 13 residues. In DNA, the CDR3 is TGTGCCAGCAGCTGGGGGGGATCGGAAGAGCAGTACTTC. This translates into CASSWGGSEEQYF.